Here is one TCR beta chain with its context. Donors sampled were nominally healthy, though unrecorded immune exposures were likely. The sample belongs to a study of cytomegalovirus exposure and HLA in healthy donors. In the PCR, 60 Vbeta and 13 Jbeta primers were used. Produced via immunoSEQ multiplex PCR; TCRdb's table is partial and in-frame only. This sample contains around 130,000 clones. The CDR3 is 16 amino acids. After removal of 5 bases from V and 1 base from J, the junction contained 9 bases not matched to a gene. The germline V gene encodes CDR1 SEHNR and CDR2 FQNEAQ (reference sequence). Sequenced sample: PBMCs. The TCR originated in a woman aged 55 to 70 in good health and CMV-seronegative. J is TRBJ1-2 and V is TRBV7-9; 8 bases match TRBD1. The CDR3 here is CASSPRTGFFNYGYTF. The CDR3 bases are TGTGCCAGCAGCCCGCGGACAGGGTTTTTTAACTATGGCTACACCTTC. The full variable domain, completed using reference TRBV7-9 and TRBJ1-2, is DTGVSQNPRHKITKRGQNVTFRCDPISEHNRLYWYRQTLGQGPEFLTYFQNEAQLEKSRLLSDRFSAERPKGSFSTLEIQRTEQGDSAMYLCASSPRTGFFNYGYTFGSGTRLTVV.